The 9 T cell receptor beta chains given below trace back to one sample, sequenced in a study of OX40 agonist ivuxolimab in advanced cancers. Sequenced by immunoSEQ multiplex PCR; TCRdb stores in-frame clones only, minus some. The table shows 70,000 to 95,000 clones, with around 90% occurring only once. Sample: CD4+ or CD8+ T cells sorted from blood, taken in a trial of the OX40 agonist ivuxolimab. These receptor sequences come from an adult with an advanced solid tumor such as melanoma, head and neck, liver or kidney cancer.

The chain joins TRBV5-4 to TRBJ2-2; 7 nucleotides match TRBD1. Germline V CDR1 and CDR2: SGHNT, YYREEE (reference sequence). This CDR3 has 14 amino acids. V lost 4 bases, J lost 4 bases, and 4 bases stayed unmatched. The CDR3 nucleotides read TGTGCCAGCAGCAGACAGGGTCCCACCGGGGAGCTGTTTTTT. Protein product: CASSRQGPTGELFF. The entire variable domain, with the rest obtained from reference TRBV5-4 and TRBJ2-2, is as follows: ETGVTQSPTHLIKTRGQQVTLRCSSQSGHNTVSWYQQALGQGPQFIFQYYREEENGRGNFPPRFSGLQFPNYSSELNVNALELDDSALYLCASSRQGPTGELFFGEGSRLTVL.

The V gene is TRBV5-1, the J gene TRBJ2-3; D is uncertain. Germline V CDR1 and CDR2: SGHRS, YFSETQ. The length of the CDR3 is 14 residues. Trimming pared 1 base from V and 5 bases from J, leaving 11 bases between. The CDR3 nucleotides are TGCGCCAGCAGCTTGACGCTGGGAATAGATACGCAGTATTTT. It codes for CASSLTLGIDTQYF.

V is TRBV5-1 and J is TRBJ2-1; D is unclear. V lost 0 bases, J lost 5 bases, and 6 bases lay in between. Germline values: CDR1 SGHRS, CDR2 YFSETQ. This CDR3 has 13 amino acids. This CDR3 is CASSLGTNNEQFF. In nucleotides, the CDR3 is TGCGCCAGCAGCTTGGGAACCAACAATGAGCAGTTCTTC.

V usage is TRBV5-1 and J usage is TRBJ2-1, with TRBD1 matching 7 bases. Trimming took 4 bases from V and 6 from J; bases not matched to a gene: 10. The CDR3 spans 15 residues. Germline V lookup: CDR1 SGHRS, CDR2 YFSETQ. CDR3 loop: CASSPAQGVGNEQFF. CDR3 sequence (DNA): TGCGCCAGCAGCCCGGCCCAGGGGGTGGGCAATGAGCAGTTCTTC.

The rearrangement links TRBV29-1 to TRBJ1-2; no definite D call. Germline V lookup: CDR1 SQVTM, CDR2 ANQGSEA. CDR3 length equals 12 residues. V was clipped by 4 bases and J by 8 bases, with 14 bases between them. CDR3 sequence reads: CSVARGDGGYTF. The CDR3 bases are TGCAGCGTTGCCCGGGGAGATGGAGGCTACACCTTC.

This clone showed up just a few times. The V gene is TRBV6-5, the J gene TRBJ1-1, with unresolved D. Per the germline V gene, CDR1 is MNHEY and CDR2 is SVGAGI. The length of the CDR3 is 16 residues. Trimming removed 2 bases from V and 0 bases from J, with 13 bases in between. The CDR3 is CASSYHGPEMNTEAFF. As DNA, the CDR3 is TGTGCCAGCAGTTACCACGGCCCCGAAATGAACACTGAAGCTTTCTTT.

The rearrangement joins TRBV28 to TRBJ2-3, with TRBD1 identical over 9 bases. V was pared by 5 bases and J by 3 bases, with 9 bases of the junction left unmatched. From germline, CDR1 is MDHEN and CDR2 SYDVKM. CDR3 size: 16 residues. In DNA form, the CDR3 reads TGTGCCAGCAGTCTCCCCGGGACAGGGAGTACAGATACGCAGTATTTT. Translated: CASSLPGTGSTDTQYF. Complete variable domain (other parts from reference TRBV28 and TRBJ2-3): DVKVTQSSRYLVKRTGEKVFLECVQDMDHENMFWYRQDPGLGLRLIYFSYDVKMKEKGDIPEGYSVSREKKERFSLILESASTNQTSMYLCASSLPGTGSTDTQYFGPGTRLTVL.

J is TRBJ2-7 and V is TRBV9, with 8 nucleotides matching TRBD1. Trimming removed 5 bases from V and 2 bases from J; junction bases left unmatched: 6. The CDR3 consists of 14 residues. Germline V gives CDR1 SGDLS, CDR2 YYNGEE. The CDR3 region is CASSPQGATYEQYF. CDR3 in DNA: TGTGCCAGCAGTCCGCAGGGGGCCACCTACGAGCAGTACTTC.

The rearrangement uses TRBV7-9 and TRBJ1-4; D call uncertain. Germline V gives CDR1 SEHNR, CDR2 FQNEAQ (reference sequence). The CDR3 is 14 residues long. V lost 8 bases and J lost 5, with 15 bases in between. For the CDR3, the DNA is TGTGCCAGCCGAGGTGGCAGCTCGAATGAAAAACTGTTTTTT. It codes for CASRGGSSNEKLFF.